Listed below are T cell receptor beta chains from one sample, sequenced in a study of T cell responses to AZD1222 COVID-19 vaccine. Measured with immunoSEQ multiplex PCR; TCRdb has only the in-frame clones, and not every one. The data contain 120,000 to 150,000 clones, around 89% of them singletons. The sequences come from peripheral blood, collected on day 0 of AZD1222 vaccination. All receptors come from an adult in good health. The CDR3 runs from the conserved cysteine through the conserved F or W. Each record gives: CDR3 DNA, CDR3 protein, clone size, J gene, D gene, V gene. A D gene is named only where the DNA matches it firmly. Some rows mark clone size as missing; the rest say once, few, many or name a class of expanded clone.

CDR3 DNA: TGTGCCAGCAGGGGACAGGGGCAACAAAGCGAGCAGTACTTC; CDR3 protein: CASRGQGQQSEQYF; clone size: -; J gene: TRBJ2-7; D gene: TRBD1; V gene: TRBV2
CDR3 DNA: TGCGCCAGCAGCTTTCCGCAGGGGGCTGGCTACACCTTC; CDR3 protein: CASSFPQGAGYTF; clone size: -; J gene: TRBJ1-2; D gene: TRBD1; V gene: TRBV5-1
CDR3 DNA: TGTGCCAGCAAGGCGCCGGGGACTGAAGCTTTCTTT; CDR3 protein: CASKAPGTEAFF; clone size: once; J gene: TRBJ1-1; D gene: -; V gene: TRBV7-9
CDR3 DNA: TGTGCCAGCAGCTTAGGGCCGGGGGGGGCCTACGAGCAGTACTTC; CDR3 protein: CASSLGPGGAYEQYF; clone size: -; J gene: TRBJ2-7; D gene: TRBD2; V gene: TRBV11-2
CDR3 DNA: TGTGCCAGCAGCTCCCGCTTGGACGACTACGAGCAGTACTTC; CDR3 protein: CASSSRLDDYEQYF; clone size: -; J gene: TRBJ2-7; D gene: -; V gene: TRBV7-9
CDR3 DNA: TGCAGCGGACCACGCAGGGAATCTGACGAGCAGTACTTC; CDR3 protein: CSGPRRESDEQYF; clone size: -; J gene: TRBJ2-7; D gene: -; V gene: TRBV29-1
CDR3 DNA: TGTGCCAGCAGCCCCGGACAGGGAGGACATTCACCCCTCCACTTT; CDR3 protein: CASSPGQGGHSPLHF; clone size: -; J gene: TRBJ1-6; D gene: TRBD1; V gene: TRBV7-9
CDR3 DNA: TGTGCCAGTAGTATCTTCGGTAACACTGAAGCTTTCTTT; CDR3 protein: CASSIFGNTEAFF; clone size: -; J gene: TRBJ1-1; D gene: -; V gene: TRBV19
CDR3 DNA: TGTGCCAGCTCACTCAACAACAGGGGCAATCAGCCCCAGCATTTT; CDR3 protein: CASSLNNRGNQPQHF; clone size: -; J gene: TRBJ1-5; D gene: -; V gene: TRBV18
CDR3 DNA: TGCAGTGCTTATATGGACACTGAAGCTTTCTTT; CDR3 protein: CSAYMDTEAFF; clone size: -; J gene: TRBJ1-1; D gene: -; V gene: TRBV20-1
CDR3 DNA: TGTGCCAGCAGCCAAGGAGACAGCTCCTACGAGCCGCAGTACTTC; CDR3 protein: CASSQGDSSYEPQYF; clone size: -; J gene: TRBJ2-7; D gene: -; V gene: TRBV14
CDR3 DNA: TGTGCCACCAGTGATCGGGCGGCGCCTGGCACAGATACGCAGTATTTT; CDR3 protein: CATSDRAAPGTDTQYF; clone size: -; J gene: TRBJ2-3; D gene: -; V gene: TRBV24-1
CDR3 DNA: TGTGCCAGTAAGGCGTTCGAGGGGGCGAATGAAAAACTGTTTTTT; CDR3 protein: CASKAFEGANEKLFF; clone size: -; J gene: TRBJ1-4; D gene: TRBD1; V gene: TRBV19
CDR3 DNA: TGTGCCAGCTCACCGCAAGGACAGGGGGCGGCTGGAGATACGCAGTATTTT; CDR3 protein: CASSPQGQGAAGDTQYF; clone size: few; J gene: TRBJ2-3; D gene: TRBD1; V gene: TRBV18